The rows below give T cell receptor beta chains drawn from one sample of a study of blood T cell repertoires in COVID-19. Sequenced by immunoSEQ multiplex PCR; TCRdb stores in-frame clones only, minus some. Here the sample spans approximately 190,000 clones, 84% being singletons. The material sequenced was peripheral blood. The receptors were gathered from a woman in her seventies with active or convalescent COVID-19. Both conserved end residues are part of each CDR3. Fields, in order: D gene, clone size, J gene, V gene, CDR3 protein, CDR3 DNA. A D gene is named only where the DNA matches it firmly. Some rows have no size entry. The others give once, few or many, or a class for an expanded clone.

d_gene: TRBD2
abundance: once
j_gene: TRBJ2-1
v_gene: TRBV27
CDR3aa: CASSAGLAGDNEQFF
CDR3nt: TGTGCCAGCAGTGCAGGACTAGCGGGAGACAATGAGCAGTTCTTC

d_gene: TRBD1
abundance: few
j_gene: TRBJ2-5
v_gene: TRBV7-2
CDR3aa: CASSPRPGGSSETQYF
CDR3nt: TGTGCCAGCAGCCCCCGGCCAGGGGGCTCTAGTGAGACCCAGTACTTC

d_gene: -
abundance: -
j_gene: TRBJ1-1
v_gene: TRBV18
CDR3aa: CASSPQGATRNTEAFF
CDR3nt: TGTGCCAGCTCCCCTCAGGGTGCCACAAGGAACACTGAAGCTTTCTTT

d_gene: TRBD1
abundance: -
j_gene: TRBJ1-6
v_gene: TRBV11-1
CDR3aa: CASSLARNRGNSPLHF
CDR3nt: TGTGCCAGCAGCTTAGCGCGAAACAGGGGTAATTCACCCCTCCACTTT

d_gene: -
abundance: -
j_gene: TRBJ2-7
v_gene: TRBV5-1
CDR3aa: CASSSSGVTGGEQYF
CDR3nt: TGCGCCAGCAGCTCGTCAGGGGTTACGGGTGGCGAGCAGTACTTC

d_gene: TRBD2
abundance: few
j_gene: TRBJ2-7
v_gene: TRBV2
CDR3aa: CASSGSRLAGGSYEQYF
CDR3nt: TGTGCCAGCAGCGGTAGTAGACTAGCGGGAGGATCCTACGAGCAGTACTTC

d_gene: -
abundance: -
j_gene: TRBJ2-3
v_gene: TRBV10-3
CDR3aa: CAISESGQDTDTQYF
CDR3nt: TGTGCCATCAGTGAGTCGGGTCAGGACACAGATACGCAGTATTTT

d_gene: TRBD1
abundance: -
j_gene: TRBJ1-2
v_gene: TRBV29-1
CDR3aa: CSVRAGGADGYTF
CDR3nt: TGCAGCGTTCGGGCAGGGGGCGCTGATGGCTACACCTTC

d_gene: TRBD2
abundance: once
j_gene: TRBJ2-3
v_gene: TRBV5-1
CDR3aa: CASSLEREGRDTQYF
CDR3nt: TGCGCCAGCAGCTTGGAGCGGGAGGGCCGAGATACGCAGTATTTT

d_gene: TRBD2
abundance: few
j_gene: TRBJ2-1
v_gene: TRBV9
CDR3aa: CASSVAGGFSYNEQFF
CDR3nt: TGTGCCAGCAGCGTAGCGGGAGGATTCTCCTACAATGAGCAGTTCTTC

d_gene: -
abundance: -
j_gene: TRBJ1-1
v_gene: TRBV5-4
CDR3aa: CASRQLGAANTEAFF
CDR3nt: TGTGCCAGCAGACAGCTTGGGGCGGCGAATACTGAAGCTTTCTTT

d_gene: TRBD2
abundance: -
j_gene: TRBJ2-2
v_gene: TRBV9
CDR3aa: CASSALAGEGTGELFF
CDR3nt: TGTGCCAGCAGCGCTCTAGCGGGAGAAGGCACCGGGGAGCTGTTTTTT

d_gene: -
abundance: -
j_gene: TRBJ1-1
v_gene: TRBV10-3
CDR3aa: CAISEGPSNTEAFF
CDR3nt: TGTGCCATCAGTGAGGGGCCCTCCAACACTGAAGCTTTCTTT

d_gene: -
abundance: -
j_gene: TRBJ2-1
v_gene: TRBV14
CDR3aa: CASSQGNPYEQFF
CDR3nt: TGTGCCAGCAGCCAAGGTAATCCGTATGAGCAGTTCTTC

d_gene: -
abundance: -
j_gene: TRBJ2-2
v_gene: TRBV5-1
CDR3aa: CASMGGSANTGELFF
CDR3nt: TGCGCCAGCATGGGGGGATCCGCGAACACCGGGGAGCTGTTTTTT

d_gene: -
abundance: -
j_gene: TRBJ2-7
v_gene: TRBV7-9
CDR3aa: CASSLSGRVHEQYF
CDR3nt: TGTGCCAGCAGCTTATCCGGCAGGGTCCACGAGCAGTACTTC

d_gene: -
abundance: -
j_gene: TRBJ1-4
v_gene: TRBV7-8
CDR3aa: CASSSSEVKLFF
CDR3nt: TGTGCCAGCAGTTCCTCCGAGGTAAAACTGTTTTTT

d_gene: -
abundance: -
j_gene: TRBJ1-3
v_gene: TRBV7-9
CDR3aa: CASSLTSSGNTIYF
CDR3nt: TGTGCCAGCAGCTTAACCAGCTCTGGAAACACCATATATTTT

d_gene: -
abundance: -
j_gene: TRBJ1-1
v_gene: TRBV29-1
CDR3aa: CSVDTGSYPEAFF
CDR3nt: TGCAGCGTTGACACAGGGTCTTATCCTGAAGCTTTCTTT

d_gene: TRBD2
abundance: few
j_gene: TRBJ2-7
v_gene: TRBV20-1
CDR3aa: CSASASGGHYEQYF
CDR3nt: TGCAGTGCTAGTGCGAGCGGGGGTCACTACGAGCAGTACTTC

d_gene: -
abundance: -
j_gene: TRBJ2-2
v_gene: TRBV6-5
CDR3aa: CASSYSSQPGSGELFF
CDR3nt: TGTGCCAGCAGCTACTCCTCGCAGCCGGGGTCCGGGGAGCTGTTTTTT

d_gene: -
abundance: -
j_gene: TRBJ2-1
v_gene: TRBV2
CDR3aa: CASRWGDNEQFF
CDR3nt: TGTGCCAGCAGGTGGGGGGACAATGAGCAGTTCTTC

d_gene: TRBD2
abundance: many
j_gene: TRBJ2-1
v_gene: TRBV20-1
CDR3aa: CSANDLAGDSNEQFF
CDR3nt: TGCAGTGCTAATGACCTAGCGGGAGACTCGAATGAGCAGTTCTTC

d_gene: -
abundance: -
j_gene: TRBJ2-2
v_gene: TRBV3-1/TRBV3-2
CDR3aa: CASSQGGKDTGELFF
CDR3nt: TGTGCCAGCAGCCAAGGGGGCAAGGACACCGGGGAGCTGTTTTTT

d_gene: TRBD2
abundance: -
j_gene: TRBJ2-7
v_gene: TRBV19
CDR3aa: CASRSGTSGSSTYEQYF
CDR3nt: TGTGCCAGTAGGAGCGGGACTAGCGGGAGTTCTACCTACGAGCAGTACTTC

d_gene: TRBD2
abundance: -
j_gene: TRBJ2-1
v_gene: TRBV5-1
CDR3aa: CASSLGGLTGDEQFF
CDR3nt: TGCGCCAGCAGCTTGGGGGGACTAACCGGGGATGAGCAGTTCTTC

d_gene: -
abundance: -
j_gene: TRBJ1-1
v_gene: TRBV10-3
CDR3aa: CAISDEVPGTEAFF
CDR3nt: TGTGCCATCAGTGATGAGGTGCCGGGCACTGAAGCTTTCTTT

d_gene: -
abundance: -
j_gene: TRBJ2-3
v_gene: TRBV7-2
CDR3aa: CASSHNFVGGTDTQYF
CDR3nt: TGTGCCAGCAGCCATAACTTTGTTGGAGGCACAGATACGCAGTATTTT

d_gene: -
abundance: -
j_gene: TRBJ1-4
v_gene: TRBV6-5
CDR3aa: CASSYSDFGQREKLFF
CDR3nt: TGTGCCAGCAGTTACTCGGATTTCGGACAGAGAGAAAAACTGTTTTTT

d_gene: -
abundance: -
j_gene: TRBJ2-2
v_gene: TRBV30
CDR3aa: CAWKGTWAGELFF
CDR3nt: TGTGCCTGGAAGGGGACTTGGGCCGGGGAGCTGTTTTTT

d_gene: -
abundance: once
j_gene: TRBJ1-6
v_gene: TRBV27
CDR3aa: CASSLHLLSNAGYSPLHF
CDR3nt: TGTGCCAGCAGTTTACACCTGTTGAGTAATGCGGGATATTCACCCCTCCACTTT

d_gene: TRBD1
abundance: once
j_gene: TRBJ2-1
v_gene: TRBV19
CDR3aa: CASSFQGAVDEQFF
CDR3nt: TGTGCCAGTAGTTTTCAGGGGGCGGTCGATGAGCAGTTCTTC

d_gene: TRBD1
abundance: -
j_gene: TRBJ2-5
v_gene: TRBV18
CDR3aa: CASSRTGDQETQYF
CDR3nt: TGTGCCAGCTCACGGACAGGGGACCAAGAGACCCAGTACTTC

d_gene: TRBD2
abundance: -
j_gene: TRBJ2-3
v_gene: TRBV19
CDR3aa: CASSPAGREGPLKTQYF
CDR3nt: TGTGCCAGTAGTCCCGCCGGGCGGGAGGGCCCCCTCAAGACGCAGTATTTT

d_gene: TRBD1
abundance: -
j_gene: TRBJ2-7
v_gene: TRBV6-1
CDR3aa: CASSEADRGHYEQYF
CDR3nt: TGTGCCAGCAGTGAAGCGGACAGGGGGCACTACGAGCAGTACTTC

d_gene: TRBD1
abundance: -
j_gene: TRBJ2-7
v_gene: TRBV30
CDR3aa: CAWSVPPGQGLYEQYF
CDR3nt: TGTGCCTGGAGTGTCCCGCCGGGACAGGGCCTCTACGAGCAGTACTTC

d_gene: TRBD1
abundance: -
j_gene: TRBJ2-3
v_gene: TRBV10-3
CDR3aa: CAIRGTGDTDTQYF
CDR3nt: TGTGCCATCAGAGGGACAGGGGACACAGATACGCAGTATTTT